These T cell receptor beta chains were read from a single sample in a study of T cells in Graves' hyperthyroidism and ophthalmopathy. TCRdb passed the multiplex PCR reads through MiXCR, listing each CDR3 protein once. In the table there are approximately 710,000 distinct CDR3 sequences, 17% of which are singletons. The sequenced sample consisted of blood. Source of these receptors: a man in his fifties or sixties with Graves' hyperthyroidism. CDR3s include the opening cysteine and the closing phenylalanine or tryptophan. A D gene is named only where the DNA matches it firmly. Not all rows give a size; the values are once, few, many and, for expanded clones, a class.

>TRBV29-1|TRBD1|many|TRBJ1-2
CSVALTYRGGGYTF
TGCAGCGTGGCTCTGACCTACAGGGGTGGGGGCTACACCTTC
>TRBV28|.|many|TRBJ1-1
CASLGVGVKNTEAFF
TGTGCCAGCCTTGGGGTAGGGGTAAAGAACACTGAAGCTTTCTTT
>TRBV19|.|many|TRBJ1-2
CASSLYNWATDGYTF
TGTGCCAGTAGTCTGTATAATTGGGCCACGGATGGCTACACCTTC
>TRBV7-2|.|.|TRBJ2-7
CASSQVEDSSYEQYF
TGTGCCAGCAGCCAAGTTGAGGACAGCTCCTACGAGCAGTACTTC
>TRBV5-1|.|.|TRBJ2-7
CASSLLQQTSYEQYF
TGCGCCAGCAGCTTGCTCCAGCAGACCTCCTACGAGCAGTACTTC
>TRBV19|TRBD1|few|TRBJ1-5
CASSIMGQTNQPQHF
TGTGCCAGTAGTATAATGGGACAGACAAATCAGCCCCAGCATTTT
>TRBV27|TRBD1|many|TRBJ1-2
CASSRGGTGPYGYTF
TGTGCCAGCAGTAGGGGCGGGACAGGTCCCTATGGCTACACCTTC
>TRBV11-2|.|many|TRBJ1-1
CASSPTPSPGEAFF
TGTGCCAGCAGCCCCACCCCATCCCCAGGTGAAGCTTTCTTT
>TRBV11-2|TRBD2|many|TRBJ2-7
CASSSVTSGKHEQYF
TGTGCCAGCAGCTCGGTGACTAGCGGAAAACATGAGCAGTACTTC
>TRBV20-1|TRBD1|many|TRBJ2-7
CSARYRGQVEQYF
TGCAGTGCTAGATACAGGGGGCAGGTCGAGCAGTACTTC
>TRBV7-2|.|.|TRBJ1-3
CASSLASGLSGNTIYF
TGTGCCAGCAGCTTAGCGTCAGGACTCTCTGGAAACACCATATATTTT
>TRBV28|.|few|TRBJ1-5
CASSLLGRNQPQHF
TGTGCCAGCAGTTTATTAGGGAGGAATCAGCCCCAGCATTTT
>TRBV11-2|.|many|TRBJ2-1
CASSLVTIWQFF
TGTGCCAGCAGCTTAGTGACTATTTGGCAGTTCTTC
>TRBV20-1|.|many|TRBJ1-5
CSARVGTSNQPQHF
TGCAGTGCTAGAGTGGGGACTAGCAATCAGCCCCAGCATTTT
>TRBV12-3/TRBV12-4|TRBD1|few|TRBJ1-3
CASSLDFGTAGNTIYF
TGTGCCAGCAGTTTAGACTTCGGGACAGCTGGAAACACCATATATTTT
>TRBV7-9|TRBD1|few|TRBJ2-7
CASSLAIPGQVSYEQYF
TGTGCCAGCAGCTTAGCGATCCCGGGACAGGTATCCTACGAGCAGTACTTC
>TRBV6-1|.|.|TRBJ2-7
CASRAGQLTYEQYF
TGTGCCAGCAGGGCGGGACAGTTAACCTACGAGCAGTACTTC
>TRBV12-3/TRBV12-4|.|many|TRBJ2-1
CASSAGHSNYNEQFF
TGTGCCAGCAGTGCGGGACACTCGAACTACAATGAGCAGTTCTTC
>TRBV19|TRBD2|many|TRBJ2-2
CASSTTSGSGGELFF
TGTGCCAGTAGTACCACTAGCGGGAGCGGCGGGGAGCTGTTTTTT
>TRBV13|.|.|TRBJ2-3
CASSLPGKDTQYF
TGTGCCAGCAGCTTACCGGGCAAAGATACGCAGTATTTT
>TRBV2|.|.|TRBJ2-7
CASSDRRSSYEQYF
TGTGCCAGCAGTGACAGGCGAAGCTCCTACGAGCAGTACTTC
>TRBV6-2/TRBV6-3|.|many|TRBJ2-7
CASSYSTLYEQYF
TGTGCCAGCAGTTACTCCACGTTGTACGAGCAGTACTTC
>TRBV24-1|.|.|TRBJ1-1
CAIRAREGKGNTEAFF
TGTGCCATCAGGGCCCGAGAGGGGAAGGGGAACACTGAAGCTTTCTTT
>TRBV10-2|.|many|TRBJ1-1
CASSESIPGDTEAFF
TGCGCCAGCAGTGAGTCTATACCGGGGGACACTGAAGCTTTCTTT
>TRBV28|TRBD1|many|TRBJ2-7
CASTRTGGNDEQYF
TGTGCCAGCACAAGGACAGGGGGTAACGACGAGCAGTACTTC
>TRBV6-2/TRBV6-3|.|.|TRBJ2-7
CASSYLHEQYF
TGTGCCAGCAGTTACCTCCACGAGCAGTACTTC
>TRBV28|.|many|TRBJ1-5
CASSFDQPQHF
TGTGCCAGCAGTTTTGATCAGCCCCAGCATTTT
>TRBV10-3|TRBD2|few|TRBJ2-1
CAITPGTSGNEQFF
TGTGCCATCACTCCCGGGACTAGCGGCAATGAGCAGTTCTTC
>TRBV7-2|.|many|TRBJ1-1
CASSLGRAGDTEAFF
TGTGCCAGCAGCTTAGGAAGGGCAGGGGATACTGAAGCTTTCTTT
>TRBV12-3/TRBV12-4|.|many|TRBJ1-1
CASSLGSNRVDEAFF
TGTGCCAGCAGTTTAGGATCGAACAGGGTGGATGAAGCTTTCTTT
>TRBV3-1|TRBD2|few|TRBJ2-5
CASSPDLAGDWETQYF
TGTGCCAGCAGCCCGGACCTAGCGGGAGATTGGGAGACCCAGTACTTC
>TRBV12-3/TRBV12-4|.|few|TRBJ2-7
CASSSSTGELYEQYF
TGTGCCAGCAGTTCAAGCACCGGGGAGTTATACGAGCAGTACTTC
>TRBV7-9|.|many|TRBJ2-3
CASSPGIDTQYF
TGTGCCAGCAGCCCAGGGATAGATACGCAGTATTTT
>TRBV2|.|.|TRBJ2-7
CASSLSNYEQHF
TGTGCCAGCAGTCTTTCGAATTACGAGCAGCACTTC
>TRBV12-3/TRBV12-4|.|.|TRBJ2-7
CASSYRVEAYEQYF
TGTGCCAGCAGTTACAGGGTTGAGGCCTACGAGCAGTACTTC
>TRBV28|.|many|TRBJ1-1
CASSVGDRRATEAFF
TGTGCCAGCAGTGTCGGGGACCGAAGAGCGACTGAAGCTTTCTTT
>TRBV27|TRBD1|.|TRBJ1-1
CVSLRGTGLMENTEAFF
TGTGTCAGCCTACGGGGGACAGGGTTAATGGAGAACACTGAAGCTTTCTTT
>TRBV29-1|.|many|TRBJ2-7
CSVEALMGGGSSYEQYF
TGCAGCGTTGAAGCCCTTATGGGTGGGGGAAGCTCCTACGAGCAGTACTTC
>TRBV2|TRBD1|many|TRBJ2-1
CARGQGWHEQFF
TGTGCCAGGGGACAGGGCTGGCATGAGCAGTTCTTC
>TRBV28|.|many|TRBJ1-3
CASSLPDRGNTIYF
TGTGCCAGCAGTTTACCTGATAGGGGAAACACCATATATTTT
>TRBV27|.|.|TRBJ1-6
CASSWDGSHSPLHF
TGTGCCAGCAGTTGGGACGGATCCCATTCACCCCTCCACTTT
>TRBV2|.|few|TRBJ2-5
CASTGRTVQETQYF
TGTGCCAGCACCGGGAGGACAGTACAAGAGACCCAGTACTTC
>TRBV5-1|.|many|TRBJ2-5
CASSGPGLQETQYF
TGCGCCAGCAGCGGACCGGGCCTACAAGAGACCCAGTACTTC
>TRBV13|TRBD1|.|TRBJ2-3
CASSHRDSRDTGTQYF
TGTGCCAGCAGCCACAGGGACAGTAGGGACACAGGTACGCAGTATTTT
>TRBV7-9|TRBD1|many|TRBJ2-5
CASSSPGGDWETQYF
TGTGCCAGCAGCTCCCCAGGGGGCGATTGGGAGACCCAGTACTTC
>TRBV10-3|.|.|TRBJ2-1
CAISESAGGGPYNEQFF
TGTGCCATCAGTGAGTCAGCTGGCGGAGGCCCTTACAATGAGCAGTTCTTC
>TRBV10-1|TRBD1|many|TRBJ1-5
CASSESTGVQPQHF
TGCGCCAGCAGTGAGTCGACAGGGGTTCAGCCCCAGCATTTT
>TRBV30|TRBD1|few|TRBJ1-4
CAWSVRDRAEKLFF
TGTGCCTGGAGTGTGCGCGACAGGGCCGAAAAACTGTTTTTT
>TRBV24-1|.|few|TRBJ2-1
CATNDSYCSYNEQFF
TGTGCCACCAATGACTCCTATTGCTCCTACAATGAGCAGTTCTTC
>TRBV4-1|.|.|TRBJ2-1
CASSQLIPGREQFF
TGCGCCAGCAGCCAATTAATACCAGGGCGTGAGCAGTTCTTC
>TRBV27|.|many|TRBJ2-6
CASMTVSGANVLTF
TGTGCCAGCATGACAGTCTCTGGGGCCAACGTCCTGACTTTC
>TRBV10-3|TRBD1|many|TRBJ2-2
CAISLVWTGEVHGELFF
TGTGCCATCAGTCTCGTCTGGACAGGGGAAGTGCACGGGGAGCTGTTTTTT
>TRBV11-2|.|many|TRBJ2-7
CASSSLTGSYEQYF
TGTGCCAGCAGCTCCTTGACAGGCTCCTACGAGCAGTACTTC
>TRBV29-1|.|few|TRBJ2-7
CSVDGQGGDFYEQYF
TGCAGCGTTGACGGGCAGGGTGGTGATTTTTACGAGCAGTACTTC
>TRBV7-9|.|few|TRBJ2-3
CASSRAELRASTDTQYF
TGTGCCAGCAGCCGAGCTGAGTTGCGGGCCAGCACAGATACGCAGTATTTT
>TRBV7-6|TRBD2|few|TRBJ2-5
CASSLVGREVAETQYF
TGTGCCAGCAGCTTAGTGGGGCGGGAGGTTGCAGAGACCCAGTACTTC
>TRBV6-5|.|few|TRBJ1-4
CASSYSQSREKLFF
TGTGCCAGCAGTTACTCACAATCAAGGGAAAAACTGTTTTTT
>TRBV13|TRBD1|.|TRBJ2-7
CASSKQGLSSYEQYF
TGTGCCAGCAGCAAACAGGGGCTAAGCTCCTACGAGCAGTACTTC
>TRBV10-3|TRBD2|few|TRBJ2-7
CAISGPHDSGSSYEQYF
TGTGCCATCAGTGGCCCCCATGATAGCGGGAGCTCCTACGAGCAGTACTTC
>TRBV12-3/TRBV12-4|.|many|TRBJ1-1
CASSRDLWEAFF
TGTGCCAGCAGTAGGGACTTGTGGGAAGCTTTCTTT